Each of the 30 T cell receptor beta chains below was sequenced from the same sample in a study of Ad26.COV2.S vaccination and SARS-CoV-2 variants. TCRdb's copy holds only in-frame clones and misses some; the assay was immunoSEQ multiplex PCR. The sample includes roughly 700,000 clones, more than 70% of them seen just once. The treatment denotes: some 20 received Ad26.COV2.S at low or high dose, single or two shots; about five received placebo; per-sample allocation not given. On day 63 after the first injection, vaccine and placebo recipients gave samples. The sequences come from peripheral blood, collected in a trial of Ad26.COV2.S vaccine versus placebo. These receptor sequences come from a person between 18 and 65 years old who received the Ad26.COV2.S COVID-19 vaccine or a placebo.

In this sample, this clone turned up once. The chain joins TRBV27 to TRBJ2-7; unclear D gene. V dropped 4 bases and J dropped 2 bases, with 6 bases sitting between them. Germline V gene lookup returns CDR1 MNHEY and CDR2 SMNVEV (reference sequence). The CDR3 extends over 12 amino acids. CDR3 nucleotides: TGTGCCAGCAGTTCGGCAGCCTACGAGCAGTACTTC. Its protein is CASSSAAYEQYF.

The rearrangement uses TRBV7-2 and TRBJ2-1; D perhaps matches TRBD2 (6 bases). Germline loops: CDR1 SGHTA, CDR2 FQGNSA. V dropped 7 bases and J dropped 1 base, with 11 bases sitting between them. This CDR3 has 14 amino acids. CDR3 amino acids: CASTRRGSYNEQFF. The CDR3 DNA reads TGTGCCAGCACCCGCCGGGGGTCCTACAATGAGCAGTTCTTC.

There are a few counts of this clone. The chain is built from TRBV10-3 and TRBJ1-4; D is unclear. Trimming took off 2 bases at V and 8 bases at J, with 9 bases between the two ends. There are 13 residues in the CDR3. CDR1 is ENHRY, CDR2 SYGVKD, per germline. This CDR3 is CAISEVAWEKLFF. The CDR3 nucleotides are TGTGCCATCAGTGAGGTGGCTTGGGAAAAACTGTTTTTT.

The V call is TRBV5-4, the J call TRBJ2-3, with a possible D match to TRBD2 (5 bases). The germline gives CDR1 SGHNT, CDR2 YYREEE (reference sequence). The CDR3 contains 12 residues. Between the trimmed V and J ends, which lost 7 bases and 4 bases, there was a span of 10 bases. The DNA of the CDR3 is TGTGCCAGCGCAAGCGGTTCAGATACGCAGTATTTT. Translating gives CASASGSDTQYF.

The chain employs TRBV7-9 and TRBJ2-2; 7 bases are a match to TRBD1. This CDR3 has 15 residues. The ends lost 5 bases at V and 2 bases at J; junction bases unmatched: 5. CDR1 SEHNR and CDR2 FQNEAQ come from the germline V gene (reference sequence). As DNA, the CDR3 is TGTGCCAGCAGCCCCGACAGGGCCAACACCGGGGAGCTGTTTTTT. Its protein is CASSPDRANTGELFF.

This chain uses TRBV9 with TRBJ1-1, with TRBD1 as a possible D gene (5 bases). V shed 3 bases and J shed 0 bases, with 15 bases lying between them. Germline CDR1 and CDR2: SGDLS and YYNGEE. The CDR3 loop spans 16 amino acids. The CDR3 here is CASSARDGAMNTEAFF. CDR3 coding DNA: TGTGCCAGCAGCGCCCGGGACGGTGCAATGAACACTGAAGCTTTCTTT.

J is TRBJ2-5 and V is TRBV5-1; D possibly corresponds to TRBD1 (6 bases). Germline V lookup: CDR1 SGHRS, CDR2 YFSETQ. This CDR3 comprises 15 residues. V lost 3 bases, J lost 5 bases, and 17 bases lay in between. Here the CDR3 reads CASSSATGSEETQYF. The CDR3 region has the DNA TGCGCCAGCAGCTCGGCGACAGGATCAGAGGAGACCCAGTACTTC.

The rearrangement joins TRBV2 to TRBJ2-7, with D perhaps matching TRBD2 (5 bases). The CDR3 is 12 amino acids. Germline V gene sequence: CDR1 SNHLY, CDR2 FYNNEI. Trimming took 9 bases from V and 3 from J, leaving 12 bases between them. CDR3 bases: TGTGCCAGTCTAGCTCGAGACTACGAGCAGTACTTC. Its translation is CASLARDYEQYF.

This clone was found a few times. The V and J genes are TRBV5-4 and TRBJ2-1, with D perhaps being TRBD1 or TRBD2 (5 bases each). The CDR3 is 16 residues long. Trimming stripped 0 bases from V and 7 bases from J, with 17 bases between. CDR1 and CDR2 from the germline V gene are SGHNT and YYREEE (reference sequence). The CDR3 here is CASSLAMRGDWNEQFF. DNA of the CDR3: TGTGCCAGCAGCTTGGCCATGAGGGGAGACTGGAATGAGCAGTTCTTC. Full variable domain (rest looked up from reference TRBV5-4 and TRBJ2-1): ETGVTQSPTHLIKTRGQQVTLRCSSQSGHNTVSWYQQALGQGPQFIFQYYREEENGRGNFPPRFSGLQFPNYSSELNVNALELDDSALYLCASSLAMRGDWNEQFFGPGTRLTVL.

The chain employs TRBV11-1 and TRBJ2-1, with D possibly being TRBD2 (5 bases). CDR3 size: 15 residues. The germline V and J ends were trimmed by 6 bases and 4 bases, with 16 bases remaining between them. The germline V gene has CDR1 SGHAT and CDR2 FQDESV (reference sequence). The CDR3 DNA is TGTGCCAGCAGACCTTCTGGACTGGGGTACAATGAGCAGTTCTTC. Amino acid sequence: CASRPSGLGYNEQFF. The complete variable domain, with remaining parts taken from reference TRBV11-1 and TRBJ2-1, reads EAEVAQSPRYKITEKSQAVAFWCDPISGHATLYWYRQILGQGPELLVQFQDESVVDDSQLPKDRFSAERLKGVDSTLKIQPAELGDSAMYLCASRPSGLGYNEQFFGPGTRLTVL.

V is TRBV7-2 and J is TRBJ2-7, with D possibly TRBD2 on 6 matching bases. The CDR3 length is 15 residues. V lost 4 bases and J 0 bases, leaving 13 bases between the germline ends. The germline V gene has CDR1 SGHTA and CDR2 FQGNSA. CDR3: CASSSSALSSYEQYF. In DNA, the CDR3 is TGTGCCAGCAGCTCTAGCGCCCTCAGCTCCTACGAGCAGTACTTC.

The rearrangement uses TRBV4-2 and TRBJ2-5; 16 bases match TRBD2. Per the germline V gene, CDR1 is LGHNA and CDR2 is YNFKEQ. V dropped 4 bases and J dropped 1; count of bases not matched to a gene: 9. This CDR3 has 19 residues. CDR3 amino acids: CASSPRGTSGGAAQETQYF. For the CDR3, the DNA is TGTGCCAGCAGCCCCCGGGGGACTAGCGGGGGGGCGGCCCAAGAGACCCAGTACTTC.

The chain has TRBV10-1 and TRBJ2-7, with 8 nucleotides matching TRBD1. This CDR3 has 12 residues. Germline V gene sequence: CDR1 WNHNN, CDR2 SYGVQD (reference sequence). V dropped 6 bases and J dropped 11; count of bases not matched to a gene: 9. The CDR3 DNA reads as TGCGCCAGCAGGAGGGGACAGGAGCCTAAGTACTTC. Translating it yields CASRRGQEPKYF.

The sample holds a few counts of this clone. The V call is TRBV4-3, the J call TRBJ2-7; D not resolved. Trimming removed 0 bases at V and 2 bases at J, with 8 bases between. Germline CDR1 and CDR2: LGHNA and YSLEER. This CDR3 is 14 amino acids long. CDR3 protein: CASSQDTTTYEQYF. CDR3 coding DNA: TGCGCCAGCAGCCAAGACACCACCACCTACGAGCAGTACTTC.

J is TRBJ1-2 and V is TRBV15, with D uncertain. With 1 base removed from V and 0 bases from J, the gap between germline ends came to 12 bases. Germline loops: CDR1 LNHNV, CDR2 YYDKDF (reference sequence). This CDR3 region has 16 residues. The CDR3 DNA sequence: TGTGCCACCAGCAGAGGAGGAGAGGGAGCTAACTATGGCTACACCTTC. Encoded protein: CATSRGGEGANYGYTF. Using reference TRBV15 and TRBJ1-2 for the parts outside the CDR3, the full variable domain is DAMVIQNPRYQVTQFGKPVTLSCSQTLNHNVMYWYQQKSSQAPKLLFHYYDKDFNNEADTPDNFQSRRPNTSFCFLDIRSPGLGDTAMYLCATSRGGEGANYGYTFGSGTRLTVV.

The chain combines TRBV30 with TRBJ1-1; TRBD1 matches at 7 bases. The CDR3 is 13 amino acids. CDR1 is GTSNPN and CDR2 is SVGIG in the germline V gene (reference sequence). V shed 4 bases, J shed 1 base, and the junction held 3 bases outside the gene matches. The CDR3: CAWKGQPNTEAFF. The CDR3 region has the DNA TGTGCCTGGAAGGGACAGCCGAACACTGAAGCTTTCTTT. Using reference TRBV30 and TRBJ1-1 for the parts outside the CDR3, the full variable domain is SQTIHQWPATLVQPVGSPLSLECTVEGTSNPNLYWYRQAAGRGLQLLFYSVGIGQISSEVPQNLSASRPQDRQFILSSKKLLLSDSGFYLCAWKGQPNTEAFFGQGTRLTVV.

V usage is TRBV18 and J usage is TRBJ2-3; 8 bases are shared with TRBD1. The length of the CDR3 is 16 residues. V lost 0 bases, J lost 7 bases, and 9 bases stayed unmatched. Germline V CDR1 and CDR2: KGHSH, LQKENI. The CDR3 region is CASSPPSGGRENTQYF. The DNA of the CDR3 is TGTGCCAGCTCACCACCGTCAGGGGGCAGGGAAAATACGCAGTATTTT. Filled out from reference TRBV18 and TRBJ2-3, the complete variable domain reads NAGVMQNPRHLVRRRGQEARLRCSPMKGHSHVYWYRQLPEEGLKFMVYLQKENIIDESGMPKERFSAEFPKEGPSILRIQQVVRGDSAAYFCASSPPSGGRENTQYFGPGTRLTVL.

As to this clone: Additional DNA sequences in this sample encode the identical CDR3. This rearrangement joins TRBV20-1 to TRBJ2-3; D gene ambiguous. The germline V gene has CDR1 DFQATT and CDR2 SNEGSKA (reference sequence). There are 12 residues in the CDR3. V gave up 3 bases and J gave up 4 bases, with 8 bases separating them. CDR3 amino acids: CSASREADTQYF. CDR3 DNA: TGCAGTGCTAGTAGGGAAGCAGATACGCAGTATTTT.

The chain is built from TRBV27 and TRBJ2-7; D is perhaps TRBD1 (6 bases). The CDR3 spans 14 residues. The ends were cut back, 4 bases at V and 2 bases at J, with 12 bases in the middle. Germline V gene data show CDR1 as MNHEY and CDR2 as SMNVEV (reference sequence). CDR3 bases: TGTGCCAGCAGTTACAGGACAGCCACCTACGAGCAGTACTTC. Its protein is CASSYRTATYEQYF.

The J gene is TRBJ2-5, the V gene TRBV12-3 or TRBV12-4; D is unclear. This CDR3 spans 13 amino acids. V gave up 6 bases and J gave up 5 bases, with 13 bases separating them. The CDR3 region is CASRWTVGETQYF. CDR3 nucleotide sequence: TGTGCCAGCAGGTGGACCGTGGGCGAGACCCAGTACTTC.

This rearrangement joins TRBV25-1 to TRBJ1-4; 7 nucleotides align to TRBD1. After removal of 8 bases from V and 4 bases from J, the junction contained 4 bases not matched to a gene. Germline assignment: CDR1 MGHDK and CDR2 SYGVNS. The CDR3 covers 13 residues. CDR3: CASRGQNNEKLFF. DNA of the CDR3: TGTGCCAGCCGGGGACAGAATAATGAAAAACTGTTTTTT.

CDR3 sequence (DNA): TGTGCCACCAGCAGAGACCACGGAAACACCGGGGAGCTGTTTTTT. Encoded protein: CATSRDHGNTGELFF. V and J are TRBV15 and TRBJ2-2; D remains unclear. The CDR3 contains 15 residues. Per the germline V gene, CDR1 is LNHNV and CDR2 is YYDKDF (reference sequence). Trimming left V 0 bases short and J 2 bases short, with 7 bases between.

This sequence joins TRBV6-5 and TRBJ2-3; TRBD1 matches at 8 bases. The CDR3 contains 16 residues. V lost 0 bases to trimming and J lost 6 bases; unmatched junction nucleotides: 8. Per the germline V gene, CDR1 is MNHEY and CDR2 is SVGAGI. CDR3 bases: TGTGCCAGCAGTTACTCGGGGCAGGGGGCGGGGGATACGCAGTATTTT. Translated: CASSYSGQGAGDTQYF.

The CDR3: CASKGRQSTGELFF. For the CDR3, the DNA is TGTGCCAGTAAGGGCCGACAGAGCACCGGGGAGCTGTTTTTT. V gene TRBV19 combines with J gene TRBJ2-2, with a possible D match to TRBD1 (5 bases). V was shortened by 7 bases and J by 4 bases, with 13 bases between the two germline ends. The CDR3 spans 14 residues. Germline V gives CDR1 LNHDA, CDR2 SQIVND (reference sequence).

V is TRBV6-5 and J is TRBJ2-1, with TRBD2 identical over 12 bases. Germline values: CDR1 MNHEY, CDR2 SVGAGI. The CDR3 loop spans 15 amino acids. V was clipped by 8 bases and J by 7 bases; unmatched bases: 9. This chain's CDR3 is CASLSPSGGGNEQFF. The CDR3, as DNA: TGTGCCAGCCTGAGCCCTAGCGGGGGGGGTAATGAGCAGTTCTTC.

CDR3 region: CASSVESTVHGYTF. The CDR3 DNA sequence: TGTGCCAGCAGCGTAGAGAGTACAGTACATGGCTACACCTTC. The V gene is TRBV9, the J gene TRBJ1-2; D is uncertain. Trimming cost V 0 bases and J 6 bases, with 12 bases left between them. Germline values: CDR1 SGDLS, CDR2 YYNGEE. CDR3 size: 14 residues.

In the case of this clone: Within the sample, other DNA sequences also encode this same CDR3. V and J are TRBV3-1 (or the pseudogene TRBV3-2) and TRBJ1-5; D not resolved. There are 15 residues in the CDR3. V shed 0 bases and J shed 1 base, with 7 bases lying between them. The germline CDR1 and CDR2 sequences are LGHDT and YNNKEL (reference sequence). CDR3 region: CASSQDLGSNQPQHF. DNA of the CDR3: TGTGCCAGCAGCCAAGATCTGGGAAGCAATCAGCCCCAGCATTTT.

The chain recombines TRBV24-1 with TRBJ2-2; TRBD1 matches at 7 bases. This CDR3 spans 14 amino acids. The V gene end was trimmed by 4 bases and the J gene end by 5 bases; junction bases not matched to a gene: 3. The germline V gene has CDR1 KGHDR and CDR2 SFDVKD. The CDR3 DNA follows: TGTGCCACCAGTGACACGACAGGGACCGGGGAGCTGTTTTTT. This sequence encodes CATSDTTGTGELFF.

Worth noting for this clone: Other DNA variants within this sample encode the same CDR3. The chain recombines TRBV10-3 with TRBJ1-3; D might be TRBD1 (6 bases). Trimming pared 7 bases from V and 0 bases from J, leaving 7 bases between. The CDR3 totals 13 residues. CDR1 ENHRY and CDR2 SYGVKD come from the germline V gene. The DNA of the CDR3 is TGTGCCATCACGGACAGCTCTGGAAACACCATATATTTT. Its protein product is CAITDSSGNTIYF.

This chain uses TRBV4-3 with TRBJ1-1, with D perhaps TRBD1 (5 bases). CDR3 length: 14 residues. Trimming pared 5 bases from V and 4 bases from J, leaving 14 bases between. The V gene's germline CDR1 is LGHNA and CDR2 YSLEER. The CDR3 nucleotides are TGCGCCAGCAGCATCGGGACGGGGGGCACTGAAGCTTTCTTT. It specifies CASSIGTGGTEAFF.